The 5 T cell receptor beta chains below come from one sample, sequenced in a study of shared clonotypes between healthy human individuals. The method was immunoSEQ multiplex PCR; TCRdb's version includes in-frame clones alone and lacks a portion of them. The table records approximately 1.1 million clones, about 80% of them present only once. The specimen sequenced was memory CD4+ T cells from PBMCs. The sample's subset: CD45RA-negative fraction. These receptors originate from a man younger than 35 in good health. Some clones in this sample may be carry-over from other donors' samples.

The chain links TRBV28 to TRBJ2-7; D uncertain. The CDR3 loop spans 12 amino acids. The V gene lost 7 bases and the J gene lost 0 bases, with 7 bases spanning the gap. The germline CDR1 and CDR2 sequences are MDHEN and SYDVKM. CDR3 coding DNA: TGTGCCAGCACCGACATCTCCTACGAGCAGTACTTC. This codes for CASTDISYEQYF. Full variable domain (remainder filled in from reference TRBV28 and TRBJ2-7): DVKVTQSSRYLVKRTGEKVFLECVQDMDHENMFWYRQDPGLGLRLIYFSYDVKMKEKGDIPEGYSVSREKKERFSLILESASTNQTSMYLCASTDISYEQYFGPGTRLTVT.

This chain joins TRBV5-1 and TRBJ1-1; unclear D gene. V lost 0 bases to trimming and J lost 5 bases, with 11 bases between them. This CDR3 has 14 amino acids. From germline, CDR1 is SGHRS and CDR2 YFSETQ. The CDR3 region is CASSLVPQGTEAFF. The DNA for the CDR3 is TGCGCCAGCAGCTTGGTCCCCCAAGGAACTGAAGCTTTCTTT.

The rearrangement uses TRBV6-5 and TRBJ1-2; 7 bases fit TRBD1. CDR3 size: 16 residues. CDR1 is MNHEY and CDR2 is SVGAGI in the germline V gene. V shed 0 bases, J shed 6 bases, and the junction held 10 bases outside the gene matches. Here the CDR3 DNA reads TGTGCCAGCAGTTACTCGACGAAGGGCAGGGGGAATGGCTACACCTTC. This encodes CASSYSTKGRGNGYTF.

The V and J genes are TRBV9 and TRBJ1-4; 7 positions agree with TRBD1. Germline V gives CDR1 SGDLS, CDR2 YYNGEE. With 0 bases clipped from V and 7 bases from J, the junction kept 12 bases outside the gene matches. The CDR3 sequence is 17 residues long. The CDR3 nucleotides read TGTGCCAGCAGCGTAGGCAGGGGGGGCAGATCGAGTGAAAAACTGTTTTTT. It translates to CASSVGRGGRSSEKLFF.

This clone has a handful of counts. The rearrangement uses TRBV5-1 and TRBJ1-1; the D is unclear. Trimming cost V 4 bases and J 8 bases, with 12 bases left between them. The CDR3 contains 12 residues. CDR1 SGHRS and CDR2 YFSETQ come from the germline V gene. The CDR3 loop reads CASSQPGGEAFF. The CDR3 nucleotides are TGCGCCAGCAGCCAGCCAGGAGGGGAAGCTTTCTTT. Together with reference TRBV5-1 and TRBJ1-1, the CDR3 gives the full variable domain: KAGVTQTPRYLIKTRGQQVTLSCSPISGHRSVSWYQQTPGQGLQFLFEYFSETQRNKGNFPGRFSGRQFSNSRSEMNVSTLELGDSALYLCASSQPGGEAFFGQGTRLTVV.